These 31 T cell receptor beta chains were all obtained from the same sample, sequenced in a study of shared clonotypes between healthy human individuals (TCRdb year 2020). To prepare the library, the immunoSEQ multiplex PCR assay was applied. TCRdb provides this immuneACCESS table in a form limited to in-frame rearrangements. Some clones are lacking; in checked studies, under half of them reflect an unresolved V gene, and why the rest are absent is not known. The sample profile shows more than 1 million clones; approximately 80% of them were found once. In total, the top ten clones hold roughly 0.56% of the sample. Specimen: memory CD4+ T cells from PBMCs. Interpreted using the paper, the cell subset or site label stands for: CD45RA-negative fraction. These receptors came from a man between 18 and 29 years old in good health. Some clones in this sample may be carry-over from other donors' samples.

The chain links TRBV5-4 to TRBJ2-3; TRBD2 aligns across 9 bases. Germline assignment: CDR1 SGHNT and CDR2 YYREEE (reference sequence). The V segment lost 0 bases and the J segment 5 bases; nucleotides outside the gene matches: 4. The CDR3 runs to 15 residues. CDR3 nucleotide sequence: TGTGCCAGCAGCTTGGAGCCAGCGGGGGGAGATACGCAGTATTTT. It yields the protein CASSLEPAGGDTQYF.

This clone was counted many times. The V gene is TRBV6-1, the J gene TRBJ1-2; maybe TRBD1 (5 bases). CDR3 length: 14 amino acids. The V gene lost 3 bases and the J gene lost 12 bases, with 20 bases spanning the gap. CDR1 and CDR2 from the germline V gene are MNHNS and SASEGT. The CDR3: CASSEAVGPWGDTF. The CDR3 DNA reads as TGTGCCAGCAGTGAGGCCGTTGGGCCCTGGGGGGACACCTTC.

Comments on this clone: The sample contains more than one DNA sequence encoding this CDR3. The chain links TRBV7-2 to TRBJ1-1; D unresolved. Trimming stripped 3 bases from V and 1 base from J, with 6 bases between. The CDR3 covers 13 residues. Germline values: CDR1 SGHTA, CDR2 FQGNSA. The CDR3: CASSLERNTEAFF. The CDR3 DNA reads as TGTGCCAGCAGCTTGGAACGGAACACTGAAGCTTTCTTT.

In DNA, the CDR3 is TGTGCCAGCAGTTACTCGTACAAGTTGAACACCGGGGAGCTGTTTTTT. Protein sequence: CASSYSYKLNTGELFF. The chain uses TRBV6-6 and TRBJ2-2, with D unclear. In germline, CDR1 is MNHNY, CDR2 SVGAGI (reference sequence). The V end was cut by 0 bases, the J end by 1 base, with 9 bases between. The CDR3 totals 16 residues.

The J gene is TRBJ2-1, the V gene TRBV7-3; D is possibly TRBD1 or TRBD2 (5 bases each). This CDR3 is 15 amino acids long. V shed 1 base and J shed 0 bases, with 7 bases lying between them. Germline lookup yields CDR1 SGHTA and CDR2 FQGTGA. The CDR3 spells CASSLMGVSYNEQFF. The CDR3 region has the DNA TGTGCCAGCAGCTTAATGGGGGTCTCCTACAATGAGCAGTTCTTC. The full variable domain, rest sourced from reference TRBV7-3 and TRBJ2-1, is GAGVSQTPSNKVTEKGKYVELRCDPISGHTALYWYRQSLGQGPEFLIYFQGTGAADDSGLPNDRFFAVRPEGSVSTLKIQRTERGDSAVYLCASSLMGVSYNEQFFGPGTRLTVL.

The rearrangement links TRBV5-1 to TRBJ2-1; 9 nucleotides line up with TRBD2. CDR1 SGHRS and CDR2 YFSETQ come from the germline V gene. The CDR3 is 14 residues long. The V segment lost 4 bases and the J segment 10 bases; nucleotides outside the gene matches: 9. The CDR3 nucleotides are TGCGCCAGCAGCGTGGCTAGCGGGATTGGGGAGCAGTTCTTC. Translated, it gives CASSVASGIGEQFF.

V usage is TRBV29-1 and J usage is TRBJ1-2; D is perhaps TRBD1 (5 bases). The germline CDR1 and CDR2 sequences are SQVTM and ANQGSEA. The CDR3 is 12 amino acids. V lost 7 bases and J lost 2, with 11 bases in between. CDR3 coding DNA: TGCAGCGCAACGGGACTGAACTATGGCTACACCTTC. Its translation is CSATGLNYGYTF. The complete variable domain, with remaining parts taken from reference TRBV29-1 and TRBJ1-2, reads SAVISQKPSRDICQRGTSLTIQCQVDSQVTMMFWYRQQPGQSLTLIATANQGSEATYESGFVIDKFPISRPNLTFSTLTVSNMSPEDSSIYLCSATGLNYGYTFGSGTRLTVV.

This rearrangement joins TRBV5-1 to TRBJ2-4; 7 nucleotides align to TRBD1. After removal of 4 bases from V and 0 bases from J, the junction contained 10 bases not matched to a gene. The germline V gene encodes CDR1 SGHRS and CDR2 YFSETQ. This CDR3 is built from 17 residues. CDR3 sequence: CASSRTPGQLAKNIQYF. The CDR3 DNA follows: TGCGCCAGCAGCCGCACACCGGGACAGTTAGCCAAAAACATTCAGTACTTC.

The chain combines TRBV29-1 with TRBJ1-1; 7 bases are shared with TRBD1. V was clipped by 7 bases and J by 5 bases; unmatched bases: 1. Germline CDR1 and CDR2: SQVTM and ANQGSEA. The CDR3 extends over 10 amino acids. CDR3 amino acids: CSEGATEAFF. The DNA of the CDR3 is TGCAGCGAGGGGGCAACTGAAGCTTTCTTT.

The genes are TRBV18 and TRBJ1-2, with D maybe TRBD1 (5 bases). Germline V gene lookup returns CDR1 KGHSH and CDR2 LQKENI. Deletions cut 0 bases from V and 0 bases from J, with 11 bases between. CDR3 size: 16 residues. CDR3 nucleotide sequence: TGTGCCAGCTCACCACCGAGGGGTACCGCTAACTATGGCTACACCTTC. Its protein product is CASSPPRGTANYGYTF.

The chain links TRBV10-3 to TRBJ2-2; a possible D gene is TRBD2 (8 bases). The CDR3 has 17 amino acids. Between the trimmed V and J ends, which lost 3 bases and 2 bases, there was a span of 16 bases. CDR1 and CDR2 from the germline V gene are ENHRY and SYGVKD. The CDR3 DNA follows: TGTGCCATCAGTGAATTAGCGGGGACAGATAACACCGGGGAGCTGTTTTTT. This translates into CAISELAGTDNTGELFF.

The rearrangement uses TRBV5-1 and TRBJ1-3; D perhaps matches TRBD1 (5 bases). Germline-derived CDR1 and CDR2 are SGHRS and YFSETQ. This CDR3 is built from 15 residues. Trimming pared 3 bases from V and 0 bases from J, leaving 10 bases between. The CDR3 nucleotides read TGCGCCAGCAGCTGGGGGGAAAACTCTGGAAACACCATATATTTT. As protein: CASSWGENSGNTIYF.

J is TRBJ2-1 and V is TRBV2; D not resolved. Germline-derived CDR1 and CDR2 are SNHLY and FYNNEI. The V gene lost 6 bases and the J gene lost 5 bases, with 11 bases spanning the gap. The CDR3 contains 13 residues. CDR3 DNA sequence: TGTGCCAGCAGATACTCGGCTAACAATGAGCAGTTCTTC. Translating gives CASRYSANNEQFF.

Note on this clone: In the same sample, other DNA sequences code for this CDR3. The chain uses TRBV28 and TRBJ2-7, with TRBD1 as a possible D gene (6 bases). The V and J ends lost 2 bases and 7 bases respectively, with 12 bases between them. Germline CDR1 reads MDHEN; CDR2 reads SYDVKM. The CDR3 runs to 13 residues. The CDR3 is CASSLTGTGEQYF. Here the CDR3 DNA reads TGTGCCAGCAGTTTAACAGGGACGGGGGAGCAGTACTTC.

The chain combines TRBV5-4 with TRBJ2-5, with 9 bases matching TRBD2. Germline V lookup: CDR1 SGHNT, CDR2 YYREEE (reference sequence). The CDR3 covers 14 residues. The V and J ends lost 7 bases and 2 bases, in that order; junction bases with no gene match: 6. CDR3 amino acids: CASGLAINQETQYF. CDR3 bases: TGTGCCAGCGGACTAGCGATTAATCAAGAGACCCAGTACTTC.

A few counts support this clone. The chain recombines TRBV4-1 with TRBJ1-1; weak D call: TRBD1 (5 bases). V was cut by 3 bases and J by 5 bases, with 16 bases left in between. The CDR3 contains 15 residues. Germline lookup yields CDR1 MGHRA and CDR2 YSYEKL. In DNA form, the CDR3 reads TGCGCCAGCAGCCACACTATAATCGGGGGGACTGAAGCTTTCTTT. Amino acids: CASSHTIIGGTEAFF.

The gene calls are TRBV5-1 and TRBJ1-1; D gene uncertain. This CDR3 contains 14 residues. The V gene lost 4 bases and the J gene lost 0 bases, with 10 bases spanning the gap. The germline V gene encodes CDR1 SGHRS and CDR2 YFSETQ. The chain's CDR3 is CASSLTEMNTEAFF. The CDR3, as DNA: TGCGCCAGCAGCCTGACTGAGATGAACACTGAAGCTTTCTTT. Filled out from reference TRBV5-1 and TRBJ1-1, the complete variable domain reads KAGVTQTPRYLIKTRGQQVTLSCSPISGHRSVSWYQQTPGQGLQFLFEYFSETQRNKGNFPGRFSGRQFSNSRSEMNVSTLELGDSALYLCASSLTEMNTEAFFGQGTRLTVV.

As regards this clone: Other DNA sequences in the sample encode the same CDR3. CDR3 in DNA: TGCGCCAGCAGCTTGGATGGCAGAGACTATGGCTACACCTTC. It yields the protein CASSLDGRDYGYTF. The V gene is TRBV5-1, the J gene TRBJ1-2; D is unresolved. The CDR3 loop spans 14 amino acids. Germline V lookup: CDR1 SGHRS, CDR2 YFSETQ. V was cut by 0 bases and J by 3 bases, with 9 bases left in between.

This rearrangement joins TRBV19 to TRBJ1-2; 7 nucleotides match TRBD1. The CDR3 loop spans 15 amino acids. The ends lost 4 bases at V and 3 bases at J; junction bases unmatched: 8. The germline CDR1 and CDR2 sequences are LNHDA and SQIVND (reference sequence). Written as DNA, the CDR3 is TGTGCCAGTAGTACCGTCGACGACAGGGACTATGGCTACACCTTC. Amino acid sequence: CASSTVDDRDYGYTF.

The gene calls are TRBV5-6 and TRBJ2-1; D possibly corresponds to TRBD2 (6 bases). Deletions cut 2 bases from V and 9 bases from J, with 15 bases between. The germline V gene encodes CDR1 SGHDT and CDR2 YYEEEE. This CDR3 spans 14 amino acids. Written as DNA, the CDR3 is TGTGCCAGCAGCTTCTACGGGAGAAATGGTGAGCAGTTCTTC. It encodes CASSFYGRNGEQFF.

The chain joins TRBV28 to TRBJ1-2; TRBD1 might be the D (6 bases). Looked up from germline, CDR1 is MDHEN and CDR2 is SYDVKM. With 4 bases removed from V and 6 bases from J, the gap between germline ends came to 15 bases. CDR3 size: 14 residues. This chain's CDR3 is CASSSWHGGHGYTF. CDR3 coding DNA: TGTGCCAGCAGTTCCTGGCACGGGGGCCATGGCTACACCTTC.

This sequence joins TRBV6-7 and TRBJ1-1; D gene ambiguous. TRBV6-7 is an ORF for which the function is uncertain. The CDR3 covers 10 residues. Trimming stripped 4 bases from V and 6 bases from J, with 3 bases between. The CDR3 is CASSSPEAFF. The CDR3 bases are TGTGCCAGCAGTTCCCCTGAAGCTTTCTTT.

The chain uses TRBV5-5 and TRBJ2-7; either TRBD1 or TRBD2 may fit D (5 bases each). Germline assignment: CDR1 SGHKS and CDR2 YYEKEE (reference sequence). The V end lost 0 bases, the J end lost 6 bases, and 10 bases lay between the germline ends. The CDR3 has 13 residues. Written as DNA, the CDR3 is TGTGCCAGCAGCTTGGGAGGGGCTGGCGAGCAGTACTTC. Its protein product is CASSLGGAGEQYF. The variable domain in full, with the rest retrieved from reference TRBV5-5 and TRBJ2-7, is DAGVTQSPTHLIKTRGQQVTLRCSPISGHKSVSWYQQVLGQGPQFIFQYYEKEERGRGNFPDRFSARQFPNYSSELNVNALLLGDSALYLCASSLGGAGEQYFGPGTRLTVT.

The chain is built from TRBV5-1 and TRBJ2-3; possibly TRBD2 for D (6 bases). The germline V gene encodes CDR1 SGHRS and CDR2 YFSETQ. This CDR3 contains 14 residues. V was cut by 6 bases and J by 3 bases, with 14 bases left in between. The CDR3 loop reads CASTGGIPTDTQYF. In DNA form, the CDR3 reads TGCGCCAGCACGGGCGGGATCCCGACAGATACGCAGTATTTT.

In its sample, this clone was seen once. The rearrangement links TRBV14 to TRBJ2-3, with 8 bases aligning to TRBD1. The germline CDR1 and CDR2 sequences are SGHDN and FVKESK. CDR3 size: 17 residues. V dropped 3 bases and J dropped 4; count of bases not matched to a gene: 12. Here the CDR3 reads CASSHGQGTGSADTQYF. The CDR3 nucleotides read TGTGCCAGCAGCCACGGACAGGGTACGGGATCGGCAGATACGCAGTATTTT.

The table lists this clone with a count of one. J is TRBJ2-1 and V is TRBV7-8; 12 bases are shared with TRBD2. Germline V lookup: CDR1 SGHVS, CDR2 FQNEAQ. This CDR3 is built from 16 residues. V was pared by 5 bases and J by 10 bases, with 12 bases of the junction left unmatched. This CDR3 reads CASSARTSGTLWEQFF. The CDR3 DNA reads TGTGCCAGCAGCGCCCGGACTAGCGGGACCCTTTGGGAGCAGTTCTTC.

This clone was detected only a few times. V gene TRBV5-1 combines with J gene TRBJ1-2; 7 nucleotides align to TRBD1. CDR3 size: 14 residues. Germline-derived CDR1 and CDR2 are SGHRS and YFSETQ. V trimming: 0 bases; J trimming: 6 bases; junction bases outside the gene matches: 5. CDR3 sequence reads: CASSLAGGRDGYTF. CDR3 in DNA: TGCGCCAGCAGCTTGGCAGGGGGAAGGGATGGCTACACCTTC. Variable domain in full (rest from reference TRBV5-1 and TRBJ1-2): KAGVTQTPRYLIKTRGQQVTLSCSPISGHRSVSWYQQTPGQGLQFLFEYFSETQRNKGNFPGRFSGRQFSNSRSEMNVSTLELGDSALYLCASSLAGGRDGYTFGSGTRLTVV.

The gene calls are TRBV18 and TRBJ2-7; TRBD1 is a possible D gene (5 bases). CDR3 length: 15 residues. Trimming stripped 3 bases from V and 3 bases from J, with 15 bases between. Germline loops: CDR1 KGHSH, CDR2 LQKENI. The CDR3 sequence: CASSPPLGLGYEQYF. The CDR3 DNA is TGTGCCAGCTCACCCCCACTGGGGCTGGGCTACGAGCAGTACTTC.

The chain recombines TRBV2 with TRBJ1-3, with no clear D. From germline, CDR1 is SNHLY and CDR2 FYNNEI. Trimming took 2 bases from V and 0 from J, leaving 14 bases between them. The CDR3 is made up of 17 amino acids. The CDR3 protein is CASSELAARNSGNTIYF. The CDR3 DNA is TGTGCCAGCAGTGAATTGGCAGCCCGGAACTCTGGAAACACCATATATTTT.

The genes are TRBV7-9 and TRBJ2-7; 14 bases agree with TRBD2. V gave up 8 bases and J gave up 4 bases; unmatched junction bases: 7. CDR1 and CDR2 (germline): SEHNR, FQNEAQ (reference sequence). The CDR3 consists of 15 residues. This chain's CDR3 is CASGLAGGPQYEQYF. In DNA form, the CDR3 reads TGTGCCAGCGGACTAGCGGGAGGCCCACAATACGAGCAGTACTTC.

The rearrangement joins TRBV6-6 to TRBJ1-1; D is perhaps TRBD1 (5 bases). V was trimmed by 4 bases and J by 4 bases, leaving 16 bases between them. The CDR3 spans 15 residues. Germline V gives CDR1 MNHNY, CDR2 SVGAGI (reference sequence). CDR3 region: CASSSGRGPGTEAFF. CDR3 nucleotides: TGTGCCAGCAGTTCGGGAAGGGGCCCGGGCACTGAAGCTTTCTTT.